This T cell receptor (beta chain) came from a study of shared clonotypes between healthy human individuals (dated by TCRdb to 2018 to 2021). Study-wide context: The cohort comprised a couple of women and a few men aged 18 to 49 years. Between about 0.9 and 10 billion PBMCs per donor were obtained by leukapheresis. Blood TCR repertoires of a handful of healthy adults were deeply sequenced to estimate repertoire size and the extent of clonotype sharing between individuals. Per donor, three plates each were used for CD4 naive and CD4 memory, two for CD8 naive, and one for CD8 memory. To increase sequencing depth and limit assay-specific biases, different laboratories used diverse techniques to prepare libraries and sequence TCR repertoires.

Using the deep immunoSEQ assay, TCR CDR3 regions were amplified from genomic DNA by multiplex PCR. Genomic DNA extracted from each cell subset was distributed evenly over all wells of several immunoSEQ 96-well plates, and each plate served as one replicate. Each replicate PCR for sorted subsets received approximately 220 ng genomic DNA, equal to tens of thousands of T cell genomes. Purified libraries were quantified with a Qubit 3.0 fluorometer, sized on a Bioanalyzer 2100, and re-quantified with the KAPA Library Quantification kit. Every immunoSEQ 96-well plate was sequenced on a dedicated single-read 150-cycle Illumina NextSeq 550 flow cell. Under the source paper's analysis protocol: Because the immunoSEQ output held only junctional sequences and lacked quality scores, the filtering could not match the filtering applied to full-length reads. Sequences were annotated with PyIR, a Python wrapper for IgBLAST v1.9, and V/J genes and CDR3 were assigned using IMGT germline references. Any read was removed if the V/J assignment was weak (E-value above 1e-6), the CDR3 was missing, or the read contained stop codons, out-of-frame junctions, or ambiguous translated residues. V3J clonotypes were defined as sequences sharing the same inferred V gene, J gene, and CDR3 amino acid sequence. Percentage overlap between repertoires was calculated by dividing the number of shared unique clonotypes by the size of the smaller repertoire. Three approaches were used to assess repertoire richness: RTK rarefaction, the Chao1 estimator, and Recon v2.1 estimates of unobserved clonotypes. Generation probabilities were computed with OLGA for all TCRbeta clonotypes obtained by the gDNA method from several donors. TCRdb took over this immuneACCESS table, retaining in-frame rearrangements with V and J assigned. Such tables are incomplete; in checked studies, under half of the missing clones stem from an unresolved V gene, and the remainder is unexplained. V and J calls and clone size are those listed in that table; D and trimming were worked out from the DNA. This sample holds 2,500,000 or so clones; around 93% were observed only once. The top ten clonotypes cover 0.3% to 0.4% of the sample.

The donors were healthy, HIV-negative adults who had no recently reported acute infections or vaccinations. Every donor was a Caucasian adult residing in Nashville, Tennessee, USA. CD4+ T cells were enriched by magnetic negative selection; naive cells were then positively selected on CD45RA, and the negative fraction formed the memory subset. Blood was collected by leukapheresis, and PBMCs were isolated by Ficoll-Histopaque density gradient centrifugation and then cryopreserved in liquid nitrogen vapor phase. Analytical flow cytometry was used to check the purity and quantity of each magnetically sorted T cell population. Genomic DNA was isolated from every sorted fraction and measured by UV absorbance on a Nanodrop 2000c. Including the terminal cysteine and phenylalanine, the CDR3 comprises 15 residues. Only the CDR3 region is kept as DNA, spanning 45 bases read in frame from base 1. V and J are trimmed by 2 bases and 8 bases, and the gene matches miss 8 bases of the junction. Reading the germline V gene gives CDR1 MNHEY and CDR2 SVGAGI.

What the study reported, not specific to this receptor: Sampling was restricted to blood, and TCR repertoires in tissue are likely to differ from TCR repertoires in blood. Pairwise subsampling indicated that sequencing depth was expected to affect the degree of clonotype sharing among donors. Rarefaction of sorted-subset datasets indicated incomplete sequencing despite the large sequencing depth. Larger estimated clonotype richness was generally found for naive subsets than for memory subsets. The small number of donors limited the genetic and exposure-history diversity represented. Compared with non-shared clonotypes, the clonotypes found in all four sorted-subset donors had higher generation probabilities. Across four donors, roughly 5% of naive CD4, around 3.3% of naive CD8, under 2.5% of memory CD4, and approximately 0.4% of memory CD8 clonotypes were shared.

This clone showed up just once. The target of this receptor is not known. Base qualities are missing; no much larger clone stands one base away. Specimen: naive CD4+ T cells from PBMCs. This specimen's cell subset or site label, interpreted: CD45RA+ positively selected. This TCR derives from a man between 18 and 35 years old in good health. Some clones in this sample may be carry-over from other donors' samples. The chain was built from TRBV6-5 and TRBJ2-3; 9 central nucleotides agree with TRBD2. The CDR3 sequence is CASSYGGLAPPTQYF. The sequence in DNA is TGTGCCAGCAGTTACGGGGGACTAGCCCCTCCTACGCAGTATTTT.